This TCR beta chain is drawn from a study of CD8+ T cells in alopecia areata. Study-wide context: Female approximately 7-10-week-old C3H/HeJ recipients received skin from roughly 6-13-month-old C3H/HeJ graft donors with spontaneous alopecia. Whole-study findings and limits: Normal skin's resident alphabeta T cells are sequenced alongside lesional scalp T cells. Elevated clonality characterized lesional scalp relative to normal scalp, particularly in alopecia totalis/universalis.

Cutaneous lymph nodes were pooled and cells sorted by CD4, CD8alpha, NKG2D, NKG2ACE and more. This clone was observed a handful of times. Its antigen is unidentified. The genes and germline here are from mouse. The read gets to within 4 residues of the CDR3 end, and the germline J gene fills in the rest. Extracted RNA was reverse transcribed, and the resulting cDNA served as sequencing template. Sequenced by immunoSEQ multiplex PCR; TCRdb stores in-frame clones only, minus some. The sample includes over 250,000 clones, none of them occurring once. The length of the CDR3 is 12 residues. Germline V gene sequence: CDR1 NNHDY, CDR2 SYVADS.

The chain carries TRBV13-3 and TRBJ1-1; the D gene is possibly TRBD1 (5 bases). This receptor was taken from a C3H/HeJ mouse with alopecia areata. Mice of this strain are of MHC haplotype H2-k. What was sequenced was CD4+ T cells sorted from a lymph node. The CDR3 protein is CASSDPGTEVFF. The DNA read from the CDR3 is TGTGCCAGCAGTGATCCAGGGACA.